The T cell receptor (beta chain) described here comes from a study of shared clonotypes between healthy human individuals. After removal of 6 bases from V and 4 bases from J, the junction contained 9 bases not matched to a gene. The CDR3 sequence is 15 residues long. Germline-derived CDR1 and CDR2 are SGDLS and YYNGEE. The table came from immunoSEQ multiplex PCR; TCRdb's copy has only in-frame clones and leaves some out. The data contain hundreds of thousands of clones, around 93% of them seen just once; the ten biggest clones take up around 24%. Naive CD8 populations comprised CD45RO-negative cells positively selected for CCR7, excluding terminally differentiated effector memory CD45RA+ cells.

Sequenced material: naive CD8+ T cells sorted from blood. V gene TRBV9 combines with J gene TRBJ2-1; TRBD2 matches at 8 bases. The clonotype comes from a man aged 25 to 40 in good health. The CDR3 DNA follows: TGTGCCAGCACCCCCGGGGGGGACGGGTACAATGAGCAGTTCTTC. This gives the protein CASTPGGDGYNEQFF.